This record covers a single T cell receptor beta chain. It has no known antigen specificity. With a much larger clone just one base away, this may be a read error. The TCR beta CDR3 regions were amplified from RNA transcripts. For the first round of RT-PCR on the TCR CDR3, the HTBI primer set was used together with the Qiagen OneStep RT-PCR kit. Libraries were constructed in a second round of multiplex PCR, after which size selection and purification were performed. The libraries were sequenced on an Illumina HiSeq2000 using paired-end 100 bp reads. For the original study's pipeline: SOAPnuke was used to process the raw data, removing reads that contained adapters or uncalled bases, had a mean Phred below 15, or lacked an exact match to the constant primer or identifier. High-quality paired reads were merged with COPE v1.2.5, and unique nucleotide sequences were defined as clonotypes. Clonotypes were aligned to IMGT TRBV, TRBD and TRBJ reference segments using MiTCR v1.1. Only V-J combinations with frequency above 0.0001, covering about 99% of repertoires, were analysed. The TCS score was defined as the ratio of F50 (clonal expansion) to E x V (chaos), calculated using BLOSUM62-based TCRdist between CDR3 peptides within each V-J. Welch's t-statistics and random forest reduced several hundred V-J features to fewer than 15, which were used in a naive Bayes classifier (R e1071). TCRdb applied fastp at Q25 and MiXCR to the public reads, then kept only in-frame beta chains. Each entry is one CDR3 protein sequence, shown with its most common DNA and genes. The V and J calls shown here were made by TCRdb, not taken from the authors' results. This sample lists approximately 380,000 distinct CDR3 sequences; less than 20% were detected once. The ten most abundant clones make up about 38% of the sample.

The data were taken from a study of T cells in Graves' hyperthyroidism and ophthalmopathy (dated by TCRdb to 2018 to 2020). Regarding the study in general: Peripheral blood was sampled at the time of initial diagnosis, prior to any treatment. An independent validation cohort of under 20 hyperthyroidism patients and approximately 17 patients who later progressed to ophthalmopathy tested prospective prediction of ophthalmopathy. The paper describes TCR Vbeta CDR3 sequencing of around 140 peripheral blood samples, made up of some 42 ophthalmopathy patients, roughly 80 hyperthyroidism patients and 17 progressor patients. A discovery cohort of fewer than 110 patients, roughly 45 with Graves' ophthalmopathy and approximately 60 with stable Graves' hyperthyroidism, was used to find distinguishing TCR V-J signatures. The 100 discovery patients were divided at random into training and test sets in a 7:3 ratio. After blood sampling, hyperthyroidism patients were treated with methimazole at a starting dose of 30 mg daily, and ophthalmopathy patients were treated with high-dose intravenous methylprednisolone. In addition, the study compared T-cell repertoires in thyroid tissue and in blood from several Graves' hyperthyroidism patients.

The germline V gene specifies SGHRS as CDR1 and YFSETQ as CDR2. CDR3 length: 16 amino acids, cysteine to phenylalanine. Only the CDR3 region is kept as DNA, spanning 48 bases read in frame from base 1. V trim: 5 bases; J trim: 6 bases; unmatched bases: 11. Ophthalmopathy patients had moderately to severely active disease, Clinical Activity Score of at least 3, NOSPECS grade of at least 4, and duration under 3 months. Patients with uncontrolled infections, other autoimmune diseases, pregnancy or lactation were excluded. Diagnoses were based on clinical symptoms, serum thyroxine and TRAb, thyroid ultrasound and orbital computed tomography. Ficoll-Paque density gradient centrifugation was used to isolate PBMCs from around 10 ml of fresh peripheral blood. Total RNA was extracted with Trizol reagent, and quality was checked on an Agilent 2100 Bioanalyzer. What the research found in general, with its limitations: Most expanded thyroid clonotypes (frequency above 0.001) were also found in blood, which suggests that blood repertoires may mirror thyroid immune responses. In validation, the model predicted progression to ophthalmopathy a median of 6.5 months before onset, with about 71% sensitivity and 72.22% specificity. A model built on a 13 V-J signature distinguished ophthalmopathy from stable hyperthyroidism, reaching 87.88% sensitivity and around 81% specificity in cross-validation and 80%/75% in testing. No statistical method was used to fix the sample size in advance, and group allocation was not hidden from the investigators.

The source is a man in his late teens or twenties with Graves' ophthalmopathy. The chain joins TRBV5-1 to TRBJ1-1; 12 middle bases align to TRBD1. The sample was blood. This receptor carries the CDR3 CASRLRDRGLPAEAFF. The sequenced DNA is TGCGCCAGCAGACTCCGGGACAGGGGGCTTCCGGCTGAAGCTTTCTTT.